This is a list of T cell receptor beta chains from one sample in a study of blood T cell repertoires in COVID-19. Repertoires were generated with immunoSEQ multiplex PCR, while TCRdb's copy carries only in-frame clones and drops some. The sample has approximately 260,000 clones, about 88% seen once; the top ten hold more than 6.5%. Material for sequencing was PBMCs or T cells enriched from blood (not recorded which). The receptors derive from a woman between 50 and 59 years old who had been exposed to COVID-19. Both conserved end residues are part of each CDR3. D genes are given only for firm matches. Size is omitted from some rows. Given values are once, few, many or a class for expanded clones.

j_call | d_call | clone_size | v_call | cdr3_aa | cdr3_nt
TRBJ1-5 | NA | NA | TRBV30 | CAWSVTVPTLYSNQPQHF | TGTGCCTGGAGTGTAACGGTACCTACTCTCTATAGCAATCAGCCCCAGCATTTT
TRBJ1-1 | NA | NA | TRBV12-3/TRBV12-4 | CASTPKTEAFF | TGTGCCAGCACCCCAAAAACTGAAGCTTTCTTT
TRBJ2-3 | NA | once | TRBV7-9 | CASSLGGLRTDTQYF | TGTGCCAGCAGCTTAGGGGGCCTCCGCACAGATACGCAGTATTTT
TRBJ2-1 | TRBD1 | NA | TRBV5-1 | CASSLGQGFGNEQFF | TGCGCCAGCAGCTTGGGACAGGGGTTCGGAAATGAGCAGTTCTTC
TRBJ2-7 | TRBD2 | NA | TRBV30 | CAWSPGTSYSYEQYF | TGTGCCTGGAGCCCCGGGACTAGTTACTCCTACGAGCAGTACTTC
TRBJ1-1 | TRBD1 | NA | TRBV29-1 | CSVLDRGNTEAFF | TGCAGCGTGCTGGACAGGGGCAACACTGAAGCTTTCTTT
TRBJ1-5 | TRBD1 | NA | TRBV19 | CASSITGQGAYGQPQHF | TGTGCCAGTAGTATAACCGGACAGGGGGCGTACGGGCAGCCCCAGCATTTT
TRBJ2-7 | NA | once | TRBV5-4 | CASSLGGEITGAEQYF | TGTGCCAGCAGCTTGGGGGGGGAGATCACAGGGGCCGAGCAGTACTTC
TRBJ1-4 | TRBD1 | NA | TRBV3-1/TRBV3-2 | CASRARGLPGKLFF | TGTGCCAGCAGAGCCAGGGGGCTGCCCGGAAAACTGTTTTTT
TRBJ1-6 | TRBD1 | NA | TRBV3-1/TRBV3-2 | CASSQFRTGLNSPLHF | TGTGCCAGCAGCCAATTTAGGACAGGACTTAATTCACCCCTCCACTTT
TRBJ2-2 | NA | NA | TRBV21-1 | CASNRGGLASLGPNTGELFF | TGTGCCAGCAATCGGGGTGGTCTAGCAAGTTTAGGCCCGAACACCGGGGAGCTGTTTTTT